This entry describes one T cell receptor beta chain. The data are from a study of blood T cell repertoires in COVID-19. About the study: The United States, Italy and Spain were the sources of the acute and convalescent COVID-19 samples. Sample material is recorded as cDNA or gDNA derived from T cells, B-cell-depleted T cells, or PBMCs.

The V and J ends lost 7 bases and 8 bases, in that order; junction bases with no gene match: 5. Per the germline V gene, CDR1 is SQVTM and CDR2 is ANQGSEA. The CDR3 sequence is 13 residues long. Methods used by the authors: Counts of nucleated cells, estimated from reference gene primer amplification, were obtained. Method: immunoSEQ multiplex PCR; TCRdb's copy keeps in-frame clones and lacks some. That table is the source of V, J and clone size, and D and trimming were worked out from the DNA. The repertoire holds 150,000 to 200,000 clones, with about 88% as singletons. The chain couples TRBV29-1 to TRBJ1-4; 12 bases align to TRBD1. The origin of this receptor is a man aged 18 to 29 with acute or convalescent COVID-19. Sequencing was carried out using peripheral blood. CDR3 loop: CSAGTGGREKLFF. The CDR3 DNA reads TGCAGCGCGGGGACAGGGGGCAGGGAAAAACTGTTTTTT.